Below are 22 T cell receptor beta chains sequenced from a single sample in a study of T-cell reconstitution after alpha-beta-depleted transplantation in children. Unique molecular identifiers were used to barcode this TCRbeta library. TCRdb recomputed calls from the PCR reads with MiXCR, one row per CDR3 protein. The sample lists 500,000 or so distinct CDR3 sequences, about 31% occurring once. The material was PBMCs from the stem cell graft donor, obtained from the stem cell graft. The receptors here all came from a human donor who donated a stem cell graft to a child with aplastic anemia.

V is TRBV12-3 or TRBV12-4 and J is TRBJ2-1, with D maybe TRBD1 (5 bases). Trimming cost V 1 base and J 9 bases, with 13 bases left between them. This CDR3 contains 14 residues. The CDR3 spells CASSLELGDFEQFF. CDR3 sequence (DNA): TGTGCCAGCAGTTTAGAGCTAGGGGATTTTGAGCAGTTCTTC.

In this sample, this clonotype turned up a few times. V and J are TRBV20-1 and TRBJ2-1, with 9 nucleotides matching TRBD2. V gave up 5 bases and J gave up 7 bases; unmatched junction bases: 12. The V gene's germline CDR1 is DFQATT and CDR2 SNEGSKA (reference sequence). The CDR3 has 15 residues. CDR3 loop: CSAGPSGKVGNEQFF. CDR3 nucleotide sequence: TGCAGTGCTGGGCCTAGCGGGAAGGTGGGGAATGAGCAGTTCTTC.

The chain has TRBV20-1 and TRBJ1-1; D gene uncertain. V lost 2 bases, J lost 0 bases, and 19 bases lay in between. The CDR3 sequence is 17 residues long. Germline-derived CDR1 and CDR2 are DFQATT and SNEGSKA (reference sequence). The CDR3 loop is CSARSAGRAVMNTEAFF. CDR3 in DNA: TGCAGTGCTAGATCCGCTGGACGGGCGGTTATGAACACTGAAGCTTTCTTT.

This clonotype was found a few times. CDR3 bases: TGTGCCAGCAGTCCTGGACTAGCGGCCGGGACTTTCTTC. Encoded protein: CASSPGLAAGTFF. This sequence joins TRBV12-3 or TRBV12-4 and TRBJ2-1; 10 bases are a match to TRBD2. V was pared by 5 bases and J by 16 bases, with 11 bases of the junction left unmatched. CDR3 length: 13 amino acids.

This clonotype was counted a few times. The V and J genes are TRBV6-5 and TRBJ2-4; 7 nucleotides agree with TRBD2. V shed 7 bases and J 5 bases; nucleotides not matched to a gene: 5. The CDR3 is 13 amino acids. Per germline, CDR1 MNHEY and CDR2 SVGAGI. The CDR3 DNA is TGTGCCAGCACCAAAGCGGGACAAAACATTCAGTACTTC. Translated: CASTKAGQNIQYF.

This clonotype was observed a handful of times. The rearrangement links TRBV6-5 to TRBJ1-1, with D possibly being TRBD1 (5 bases). This CDR3 comprises 14 residues. V was trimmed by 2 bases and J by 1 base, leaving 8 bases between them. Per the germline V gene, CDR1 is MNHEY and CDR2 is SVGAGI. The CDR3 is CASSYHGTNTEAFF. The CDR3 DNA follows: TGTGCCAGCAGTTACCATGGGACGAACACTGAAGCTTTCTTT.

The rearrangement uses TRBV7-9 and TRBJ1-1; the D is unclear. The CDR3 is made up of 15 amino acids. Trimming took 5 bases from V and 8 from J, leaving 21 bases between them. Looked up from germline, CDR1 is SEHNR and CDR2 is FQNEAQ (reference sequence). The CDR3 region is CASSGPSENRDEAFF. CDR3 bases: TGTGCCAGCAGCGGACCATCAGAGAACCGAGACGAAGCTTTCTTT. The full variable domain, its missing parts supplied by reference TRBV7-9 and TRBJ1-1, is DTGVSQNPRHKITKRGQNVTFRCDPISEHNRLYWYRQTLGQGPEFLTYFQNEAQLEKSRLLSDRFSAERPKGSFSTLEIQRTEQGDSAMYLCASSGPSENRDEAFFGQGTRLTVV.

The V call is TRBV5-1, the J call TRBJ2-4, with 13 positions matching TRBD2. The CDR3 has 16 residues. V lost 4 bases and J lost 4; bases outside the gene matches: 5. CDR1 SGHRS and CDR2 YFSETQ come from the germline V gene. The CDR3 loop is CASSPGLAGVKNIQYF. The CDR3 bases are TGCGCCAGCAGCCCCGGACTAGCGGGAGTAAAAAACATTCAGTACTTC.

This rearrangement joins TRBV10-3 to TRBJ2-3; D may be TRBD1 (6 bases). This CDR3 region has 14 residues. Germline V gene sequence: CDR1 ENHRY, CDR2 SYGVKD. Between the trimmed V and J ends, which lost 7 bases and 4 bases, there was a span of 15 bases. The CDR3 sequence: CAITGAEAADTQYF. The CDR3 DNA reads TGTGCCATCACAGGGGCTGAGGCGGCAGATACGCAGTATTTT.

Ten or more counts support this clonotype. V is TRBV6-1 and J is TRBJ2-1; D might be TRBD1 (7 bases). The CDR3 covers 14 residues. The germline V gene encodes CDR1 MNHNS and CDR2 SASEGT. Trimming shortened V by 5 bases and J by 8 bases, and 16 bases separated the two germline ends. The CDR3 is CASSRDFTGDEQFF. The CDR3, as DNA: TGTGCCAGCAGTCGGGACTTTACAGGGGATGAGCAGTTCTTC.

V and J are TRBV11-2 and TRBJ1-1; 8 positions agree with TRBD1. The CDR3 is 18 amino acids. Unmatched junction bases numbered 13, after V lost 1 base and J lost 3 bases. Per germline, CDR1 SGHAT and CDR2 FQNNGV. This CDR3 is CASSLVIRGLLEDTEAFF. The CDR3 DNA sequence: TGTGCCAGCAGCTTAGTTATCAGGGGGCTACTTGAGGACACTGAAGCTTTCTTT.

This clonotype was picked up one time. The V call is TRBV7-8, the J call TRBJ2-5; 13 bases are a match to TRBD2. Germline V lookup: CDR1 SGHVS, CDR2 FQNEAQ. V lost 5 bases to trimming and J lost 4 bases; unmatched junction nucleotides: 7. There are 16 residues in the CDR3. The CDR3 DNA sequence: TGTGCCAGCAGCCACCGACTAGCGGGAGGAAGAGAGACCCAGTACTTC. Its protein is CASSHRLAGGRETQYF.

V usage is TRBV12-3 or TRBV12-4 and J usage is TRBJ1-2; 7 bases are a match to TRBD1. With 6 bases clipped from V and 3 bases from J, the junction kept 10 bases outside the gene matches. This CDR3 has 15 residues. The CDR3 region has the DNA TGTGCCAGCAGCAAGGGGACAGTTCTTTACTATGGCTACACCTTC. It yields the protein CASSKGTVLYYGYTF.

CDR3 protein: CAWSLPRGGANLGNEQFF. CDR3 coding DNA: TGTGCCTGGAGTTTACCCCGTGGGGGAGCCAACCTAGGGAATGAGCAGTTCTTC. The chain employs TRBV30 and TRBJ2-1, with D perhaps assigned TRBD1 or TRBD2 (5 bases each). Trimming pared 2 bases from V and 7 bases from J, leaving 27 bases between. Per the germline V gene, CDR1 is GTSNPN and CDR2 is SVGIG (reference sequence). CDR3 length equals 18 residues.

This clonotype was seen only a few times. The rearrangement joins TRBV5-6 to TRBJ1-6, with D possibly matching TRBD1 (5 bases). Trimming cost V 1 base and J 3 bases, with 5 bases left between them. This CDR3 spans 14 amino acids. CDR1 is SGHDT, CDR2 YYEEEE, per germline. The CDR3 sequence: CASSLRGYNSPLHF. The CDR3 nucleotides are TGTGCCAGCAGCTTGAGGGGCTATAATTCACCCCTCCACTTT.

A few counts support this clonotype. The chain has TRBV27 and TRBJ2-5; perhaps TRBD1 as D (6 bases). Germline loops: CDR1 MNHEY, CDR2 SMNVEV (reference sequence). Trimming pared 5 bases from V and 5 bases from J, leaving 18 bases between. The CDR3 has 15 amino acids. Here the CDR3 reads CASSPQGLSRETQYF. The CDR3 DNA reads TGTGCCAGCAGTCCCCAGGGGCTTTCGAGGGAGACCCAGTACTTC.

This clonotype was seen more than once but under ten times. CDR3 bases: TGTGCCAGCAGTTACAGTCACGGAGCCACTGAAGCTTTCTTT. Its translation is CASSYSHGATEAFF. The V gene is TRBV6-5, the J gene TRBJ1-1, with unresolved D. The CDR3 covers 14 residues. V was clipped by 2 bases and J by 4 bases, with 11 bases between them. Germline CDR1 is MNHEY and CDR2 is SVGAGI.

This chain joins TRBV28 and TRBJ1-5, with D possibly being TRBD1 (5 bases). Germline V gives CDR1 MDHEN, CDR2 SYDVKM. This CDR3 is built from 13 residues. Trimming pared 5 bases from V and 5 bases from J, leaving 10 bases between. CDR3 nucleotides: TGTGCCAGCAGTCCCGCAGGGCATCAGCCCCAGCATTTT. The encoded protein is CASSPAGHQPQHF. Filled out from reference TRBV28 and TRBJ1-5, the complete variable domain reads DVKVTQSSRYLVKRTGEKVFLECVQDMDHENMFWYRQDPGLGLRLIYFSYDVKMKEKGDIPEGYSVSREKKERFSLILESASTNQTSMYLCASSPAGHQPQHFGDGTRLSIL.

The chain joins TRBV4-3 to TRBJ1-1; D ambiguous. V was pared by 1 base and J by 0 bases, with 9 bases between. The CDR3 is 15 residues long. Germline V CDR1 and CDR2: LGHNA, YSLEER. In DNA form, the CDR3 reads TGCGCCAGCAGCCAAGTTAGGGCCTTGAACACTGAAGCTTTCTTT. This translates into CASSQVRALNTEAFF.

The chain carries TRBV5-4 and TRBJ1-2, with D perhaps TRBD1 (5 bases). The CDR3 has 17 amino acids. V was shortened by 0 bases and J by 4 bases, with 19 bases between the two germline ends. Germline V lookup: CDR1 SGHNT, CDR2 YYREEE (reference sequence). The CDR3 reads CASSLVSGHPSGYGYTF. CDR3 in DNA: TGTGCCAGCAGCTTGGTAAGCGGACACCCGAGTGGCTATGGCTACACCTTC. Using reference TRBV5-4 and TRBJ1-2 for the parts outside the CDR3, the full variable domain is ETGVTQSPTHLIKTRGQQVTLRCSSQSGHNTVSWYQQALGQGPQFIFQYYREEENGRGNFPPRFSGLQFPNYSSELNVNALELDDSALYLCASSLVSGHPSGYGYTFGSGTRLTVV.

This clonotype has only a few counts. This chain joins TRBV5-1 and TRBJ2-3; a weak D match, TRBD1 (6 bases). V lost 2 bases and J 2 bases, leaving 12 bases between the germline ends. The CDR3 runs to 15 residues. The germline V gene has CDR1 SGHRS and CDR2 YFSETQ. In nucleotides, the CDR3 is TGCGCCAGCAGCTTTGAACAGGGAATCACAGATACGCAGTATTTT. Translating it yields CASSFEQGITDTQYF.

A few counts support this clonotype. The genes are TRBV6-1 and TRBJ1-1, with D perhaps matching TRBD1 (6 bases). The CDR3 extends over 15 amino acids. Germline V gene data show CDR1 as MNHNS and CDR2 as SASEGT. V was clipped by 7 bases and J by 1 base, with 16 bases between them. CDR3 DNA: TGTGCCAGCACCCCCCGGGGGCAGGGGAACACTGAAGCTTTCTTT. Its translation is CASTPRGQGNTEAFF.